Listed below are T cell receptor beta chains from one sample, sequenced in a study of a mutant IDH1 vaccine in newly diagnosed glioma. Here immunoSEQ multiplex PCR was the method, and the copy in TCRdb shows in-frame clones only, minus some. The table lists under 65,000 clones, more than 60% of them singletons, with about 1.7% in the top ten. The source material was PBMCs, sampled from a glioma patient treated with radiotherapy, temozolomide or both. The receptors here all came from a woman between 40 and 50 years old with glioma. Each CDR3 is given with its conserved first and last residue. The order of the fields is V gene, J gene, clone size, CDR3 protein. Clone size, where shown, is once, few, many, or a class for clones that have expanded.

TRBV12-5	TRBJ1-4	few	CASGPEGAGEKLFF
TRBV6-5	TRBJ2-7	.	CASSYVLGGPSYEQYF
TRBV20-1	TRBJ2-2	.	CSATGTGELFF
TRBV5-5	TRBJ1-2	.	CASSLALSGRLDYGYTF
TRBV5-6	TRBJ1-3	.	CASSSGSVSGNTIYF
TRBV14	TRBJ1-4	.	CASSQDRGQFGKLFF
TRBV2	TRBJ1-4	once	CAFSGTEGEKLFF
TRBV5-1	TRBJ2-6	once	CASSLVVGANVLTF
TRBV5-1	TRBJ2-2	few	CASSRSSGTNTGELFF
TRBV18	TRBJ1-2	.	CASSPGFGGRKGYTF
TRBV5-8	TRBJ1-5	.	CASRQDRGGNQPQHF
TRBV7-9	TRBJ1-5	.	CASSLVGAGGNQPQHF
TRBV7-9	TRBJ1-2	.	CASSFGGKGYTF
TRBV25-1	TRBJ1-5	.	CASSESGSNQPQHF
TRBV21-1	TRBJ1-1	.	CASQEVNTEAFF
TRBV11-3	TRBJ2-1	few	CASSLFPTTGYNEQFF
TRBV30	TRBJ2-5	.	CAWSEAETQYF
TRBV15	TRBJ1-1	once	CATSRGRGALGTEAFF
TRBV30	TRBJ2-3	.	CAWSRRVGLDTQYF
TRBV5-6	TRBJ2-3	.	CASSLAIVLNTQYF
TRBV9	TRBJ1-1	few	CASSVEGSMNTEAFF
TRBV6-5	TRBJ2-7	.	CASSYSFRGEQYF
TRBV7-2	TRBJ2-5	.	CASSLEGRARETQYF
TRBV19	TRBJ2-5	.	CASSIRLEETQYF
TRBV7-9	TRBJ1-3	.	CASRRDRRFLRSSGNTIYF
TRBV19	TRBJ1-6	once	CASRDARDSPLHF
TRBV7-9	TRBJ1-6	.	CASSLGTGISYNSPLHF
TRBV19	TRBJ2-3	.	CASSIARGGASDTQYF
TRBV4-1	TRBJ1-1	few	CASSQGQGNTEAFF
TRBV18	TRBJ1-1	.	CASSPDRIWNTEAFF
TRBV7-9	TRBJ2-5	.	CASSLVFSGGIETQYF
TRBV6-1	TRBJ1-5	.	CASSGGHLNQPQHF
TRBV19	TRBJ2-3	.	CASSPNYRDLRADTQYF
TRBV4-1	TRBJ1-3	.	CASSWFGGNTIYF
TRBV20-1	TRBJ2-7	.	CSALTLYEQYF
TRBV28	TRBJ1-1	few	CASSAGTGATEAFF
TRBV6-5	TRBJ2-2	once	CASSYSGGRNTGELFF
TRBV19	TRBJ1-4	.	CASTSETKKLFF